The rows below give T cell receptor beta chains drawn from one sample of a study of T-cell reconstitution after alpha-beta-depleted transplantation in children. TCRdb redid the calling of the PCR reads with MiXCR, one entry per CDR3 protein. The table has roughly 400,000 distinct CDR3 sequences, around 20% seen once. The sequenced sample was PBMCs from the stem cell graft donor, obtained from the stem cell graft. The receptors here all came from a human donor who donated a stem cell graft to a child with acute myeloid leukemia. Each CDR3 is given with its conserved first and last residue. D genes are given only for firm matches. Size tells how often a clone was seen (once, few, many) or the class of an expanded clone, and some rows leave it out.

cdr3_aa: CASSFTSDSYNEQFF
cdr3_nt: TGTGCCAGCAGCTTTACTAGCGACTCCTACAATGAGCAGTTCTTC
v_call: TRBV7-2
d_call: TRBD2
clone_size: few
j_call: TRBJ2-1

cdr3_aa: CASKPPNRYEQFF
cdr3_nt: TGTGCCAGCAAACCTCCCAATCGGTACGAGCAGTTCTTC
v_call: TRBV28
d_call: NA
clone_size: NA
j_call: TRBJ2-1

cdr3_aa: CASSPRSAGANVLTF
cdr3_nt: TGTGCCAGCAGCCCTAGGTCAGCTGGGGCCAACGTCCTGACTTTC
v_call: TRBV7-2
d_call: NA
clone_size: few
j_call: TRBJ2-6

cdr3_aa: CASSLGAAINEQFF
cdr3_nt: TGTGCCAGCAGCTTAGGGGCAGCTATCAATGAGCAGTTCTTC
v_call: TRBV11-3
d_call: NA
clone_size: few
j_call: TRBJ2-1

cdr3_aa: CSARGGSGSRSYEQYF
cdr3_nt: TGCAGTGCTAGAGGAGGTAGCGGGAGTAGATCCTACGAGCAGTACTTC
v_call: TRBV20-1
d_call: TRBD2
clone_size: many
j_call: TRBJ2-7

cdr3_aa: CASSVGGTDTQYF
cdr3_nt: TGTGCCAGCAGCGTCGGCGGCACAGATACGCAGTATTTT
v_call: TRBV9
d_call: NA
clone_size: few
j_call: TRBJ2-3

cdr3_aa: CSARDESGSPYEQYF
cdr3_nt: TGCAGTGCTAGAGATGAGTCAGGGAGTCCCTACGAGCAGTACTTC
v_call: TRBV20-1
d_call: NA
clone_size: NA
j_call: TRBJ2-7

cdr3_aa: CASSAQGYGYTF
cdr3_nt: TGCGCCAGCAGCGCACAGGGTTACGGCTACACCTTC
v_call: TRBV5-1
d_call: NA
clone_size: few
j_call: TRBJ1-2

cdr3_aa: CSALTGFIKGYTF
cdr3_nt: TGCAGTGCCTTGACAGGGTTTATTAAGGGCTACACCTTC
v_call: TRBV20-1
d_call: TRBD1
clone_size: once
j_call: TRBJ1-2

cdr3_aa: CASSQGLAGGEQFF
cdr3_nt: TGTGCCAGCAGTCAGGGACTAGCGGGAGGTGAGCAGTTCTTC
v_call: TRBV12-3/TRBV12-4
d_call: TRBD2
clone_size: many
j_call: TRBJ2-1

cdr3_aa: CASSFVVREGPDTQYF
cdr3_nt: TGTGCCAGCAGCTTTGTGGTGCGGGAGGGCCCAGATACGCAGTATTTT
v_call: TRBV28
d_call: TRBD2
clone_size: few
j_call: TRBJ2-3

cdr3_aa: CASSLDPGGTGELFF
cdr3_nt: TGTGCCAGCAGCTTAGATCCGGGAGGTACCGGGGAGCTGTTTTTT
v_call: TRBV7-9
d_call: TRBD2
clone_size: few
j_call: TRBJ2-2

cdr3_aa: CASSLGQLNYEQYF
cdr3_nt: TGTGCCAGCAGTTTAGGCCAGCTAAACTACGAGCAGTACTTC
v_call: TRBV12-3/TRBV12-4
d_call: NA
clone_size: few
j_call: TRBJ2-7

cdr3_aa: CASSAGDNREEQYF
cdr3_nt: TGTGCCAGCAGTGCCGGGGACAACAGGGAGGAGCAGTACTTC
v_call: TRBV12-3/TRBV12-4
d_call: NA
clone_size: NA
j_call: TRBJ2-7

cdr3_aa: CASRPGIFQETQYF
cdr3_nt: TGTGCCAGCAGGCCAGGGATTTTTCAAGAGACCCAGTACTTC
v_call: TRBV11-2
d_call: NA
clone_size: NA
j_call: TRBJ2-5

cdr3_aa: CSAPGQKETQYF
cdr3_nt: TGCAGTGCCCCGGGACAAAAAGAGACCCAGTACTTC
v_call: TRBV20-1
d_call: NA
clone_size: medium-sized
j_call: TRBJ2-5

cdr3_aa: CASSLVLAGGGEQYF
cdr3_nt: TGCGCCAGCAGCTTGGTACTAGCGGGAGGAGGCGAGCAGTACTTC
v_call: TRBV5-1
d_call: TRBD2
clone_size: many
j_call: TRBJ2-7

cdr3_aa: CASRFGLGTDSNQPQHF
cdr3_nt: TGTGCCAGCAGGTTTGGGCTTGGGACAGATAGCAATCAGCCCCAGCATTTT
v_call: TRBV6-2/TRBV6-3
d_call: TRBD1
clone_size: NA
j_call: TRBJ1-5

cdr3_aa: CASSQVPLRAGNEQFF
cdr3_nt: TGTGCCAGCAGCCAAGTCCCTCTGAGGGCCGGGAATGAGCAGTTCTTC
v_call: TRBV3-1
d_call: NA
clone_size: once
j_call: TRBJ2-1

cdr3_aa: CSVWIKNIQYF
cdr3_nt: TGCAGCGTGTGGATCAAAAACATTCAGTACTTC
v_call: TRBV29-1
d_call: NA
clone_size: many
j_call: TRBJ2-4

cdr3_aa: CASRTEGQQAGYTF
cdr3_nt: TGTGCCAGCAGGACCGAGGGACAGCAGGCCGGCTACACCTTC
v_call: TRBV27
d_call: TRBD1
clone_size: few
j_call: TRBJ1-2

cdr3_aa: CASSLNRTSDCNEQFF
cdr3_nt: TGCGCCAGCAGCTTGAACAGGACTAGCGACTGCAATGAGCAGTTCTTC
v_call: TRBV5-1
d_call: TRBD2
clone_size: once
j_call: TRBJ2-1

cdr3_aa: CATSDGSPGQSTKPQHF
cdr3_nt: TGTGCCACCAGTGATGGGAGCCCGGGACAGTCCACAAAGCCCCAGCATTTT
v_call: TRBV24-1
d_call: TRBD1
clone_size: NA
j_call: TRBJ1-5

cdr3_aa: CASSPMGGVDTQYF
cdr3_nt: TGTGCCAGCAGCCCAATGGGCGGGGTGGATACGCAGTATTTT
v_call: TRBV9
d_call: NA
clone_size: NA
j_call: TRBJ2-3

cdr3_aa: CASRPREFEQYF
cdr3_nt: TGTGCCAGCAGACCTAGGGAGTTCGAGCAGTACTTC
v_call: TRBV6-1
d_call: NA
clone_size: many
j_call: TRBJ2-7

cdr3_aa: CASSHAQREVPDEQFF
cdr3_nt: TGTGCCAGCAGCCACGCCCAGCGGGAGGTTCCCGATGAGCAGTTCTTC
v_call: TRBV11-1
d_call: TRBD2
clone_size: NA
j_call: TRBJ2-1

cdr3_aa: CASSVGGDPTHEQYF
cdr3_nt: TGTGCCAGCAGCGTAGGGGGGGACCCTACCCACGAGCAGTACTTC
v_call: TRBV9
d_call: NA
clone_size: NA
j_call: TRBJ2-7

cdr3_aa: CASSQDVLAGDYNEQFF
cdr3_nt: TGCGCCAGCAGCCAAGATGTACTAGCGGGAGACTACAATGAGCAGTTCTTC
v_call: TRBV4-3
d_call: TRBD2
clone_size: few
j_call: TRBJ2-1

cdr3_aa: CSARDRVVSTDTQYF
cdr3_nt: TGCAGTGCTAGAGATCGGGTGGTTAGCACAGATACGCAGTATTTT
v_call: TRBV20-1
d_call: NA
clone_size: many
j_call: TRBJ2-3

cdr3_aa: CASSRGPAGGPENEQFF
cdr3_nt: TGTGCCAGCAGCCGGGGGCCAGCGGGAGGGCCCGAGAATGAGCAGTTCTTC
v_call: TRBV7-9
d_call: TRBD2
clone_size: NA
j_call: TRBJ2-1

cdr3_aa: CASSLPSGSGAGELFF
cdr3_nt: TGCGCCAGCAGCCTCCCTAGCGGGAGTGGGGCCGGGGAGCTGTTTTTT
v_call: TRBV5-1
d_call: TRBD2
clone_size: NA
j_call: TRBJ2-2

cdr3_aa: CASSFPGQGPFF
cdr3_nt: TGTGCCAGCAGTTTTCCGGGACAGGGGCCCTTCTTC
v_call: TRBV28
d_call: TRBD1
clone_size: NA
j_call: TRBJ2-1

cdr3_aa: CSARTISYNEQFF
cdr3_nt: TGCAGTGCGCGGACTATCTCCTACAATGAGCAGTTCTTC
v_call: TRBV20-1
d_call: NA
clone_size: many
j_call: TRBJ2-1

cdr3_aa: CASSGFGGAEQFF
cdr3_nt: TGTGCCAGTAGTGGTTTCGGGGGAGCTGAGCAGTTCTTC
v_call: TRBV19
d_call: NA
clone_size: NA
j_call: TRBJ2-1

cdr3_aa: CSARVPAGSTEAFF
cdr3_nt: TGCAGTGCTAGAGTCCCAGCTGGGAGCACTGAAGCTTTCTTT
v_call: TRBV20-1
d_call: NA
clone_size: NA
j_call: TRBJ1-1

cdr3_aa: CASSHPGGTYNEQFF
cdr3_nt: TGCGCCAGCAGCCACCCAGGGGGCACCTACAATGAGCAGTTCTTC
v_call: TRBV4-1
d_call: TRBD1
clone_size: few
j_call: TRBJ2-1

cdr3_aa: CASSQDARGRTQYF
cdr3_nt: TGCGCCAGCAGCCAAGACGCCAGGGGGCGGACCCAGTACTTC
v_call: TRBV4-1
d_call: TRBD1
clone_size: NA
j_call: TRBJ2-5

cdr3_aa: CSATPLPSAYEQYF
cdr3_nt: TGCAGTGCGACCCCCCTGCCTTCAGCCTACGAGCAGTACTTC
v_call: TRBV20-1
d_call: NA
clone_size: few
j_call: TRBJ2-7

cdr3_aa: CSAASYTEAFF
cdr3_nt: TGCAGCGCTGCATCTTACACTGAAGCTTTCTTT
v_call: TRBV29-1
d_call: NA
clone_size: few
j_call: TRBJ1-1

cdr3_aa: CASSSLAESEQYF
cdr3_nt: TGTGCCAGCAGTTCCCTAGCGGAGTCGGAGCAGTACTTC
v_call: TRBV12-3/TRBV12-4
d_call: TRBD2
clone_size: many
j_call: TRBJ2-7

cdr3_aa: CASSPPTSAGELFF
cdr3_nt: TGTGCCAGCAGCCCACCGACTAGCGCCGGGGAGCTGTTTTTT
v_call: TRBV3-1
d_call: TRBD2
clone_size: NA
j_call: TRBJ2-2

cdr3_aa: CASSRTGTMNTGELFF
cdr3_nt: TGTGCCAGCAGCCGAACCGGGACTATGAACACCGGGGAGCTGTTTTTT
v_call: TRBV12-3/TRBV12-4
d_call: TRBD2
clone_size: few
j_call: TRBJ2-2

cdr3_aa: CASSSGGQKVSYEQYF
cdr3_nt: TGTGCCAGCAGCTCGGGAGGACAGAAAGTCTCCTACGAGCAGTACTTC
v_call: TRBV7-9
d_call: NA
clone_size: NA
j_call: TRBJ2-7

cdr3_aa: CASSLGGSGQETQYF
cdr3_nt: TGTGCCAGCAGTCTCGGGGGTAGCGGCCAAGAGACCCAGTACTTC
v_call: TRBV7-9
d_call: NA
clone_size: NA
j_call: TRBJ2-5

cdr3_aa: CASSLGTISYEQYF
cdr3_nt: TGTGCCAGCAGTTTAGGGACAATCTCCTACGAGCAGTACTTC
v_call: TRBV12-3/TRBV12-4
d_call: NA
clone_size: NA
j_call: TRBJ2-7

cdr3_aa: CSASYRDIYNEQFF
cdr3_nt: TGCAGTGCTTCGTACCGGGACATCTACAATGAGCAGTTCTTC
v_call: TRBV20-1
d_call: NA
clone_size: many
j_call: TRBJ2-1

cdr3_aa: CASSSQGGLAGGPIEQYF
cdr3_nt: TGTGCCAGCAGCTCCCAAGGGGGACTAGCGGGAGGGCCAATTGAGCAGTACTTC
v_call: TRBV11-2
d_call: TRBD2
clone_size: once
j_call: TRBJ2-7

cdr3_aa: CASSPLAGGYEQFF
cdr3_nt: TGTGCCAGCAGTCCCTTAGCGGGAGGCTATGAGCAGTTCTTC
v_call: TRBV5-5
d_call: TRBD2
clone_size: NA
j_call: TRBJ2-1

cdr3_aa: CASSIDGNTIYF
cdr3_nt: TGTGCCAGCAGCATTGATGGAAACACCATATATTTT
v_call: TRBV7-9
d_call: NA
clone_size: many
j_call: TRBJ1-3

cdr3_aa: CASSLQGGYEQYF
cdr3_nt: TGTGCCAGCAGCTTACAGGGAGGCTACGAGCAGTACTTC
v_call: TRBV27
d_call: NA
clone_size: many
j_call: TRBJ2-7

cdr3_aa: CASSLVPARSYNEQFF
cdr3_nt: TGTGCCAGCAGCTTGGTTCCGGCAAGAAGCTACAATGAGCAGTTCTTC
v_call: TRBV5-5
d_call: NA
clone_size: once
j_call: TRBJ2-1

cdr3_aa: CASSESTGYTF
cdr3_nt: TGTGCCAGCTCAGAGAGCACTGGCTACACCTTC
v_call: TRBV18
d_call: NA
clone_size: NA
j_call: TRBJ1-2

cdr3_aa: CASSPTLDQPQHF
cdr3_nt: TGTGCCAGCAGTCCAACTCTCGATCAGCCCCAGCATTTT
v_call: TRBV27
d_call: NA
clone_size: few
j_call: TRBJ1-5

cdr3_aa: CATSDPRGKETQYF
cdr3_nt: TGTGCCACCAGTGACCCGAGGGGAAAAGAGACCCAGTACTTC
v_call: TRBV24-1
d_call: NA
clone_size: NA
j_call: TRBJ2-5

cdr3_aa: CAISNIALVSGSSTDTQYF
cdr3_nt: TGTGCCATCAGCAACATAGCGCTTGTTAGCGGCTCTAGCACAGATACGCAGTATTTT
v_call: TRBV10-3
d_call: NA
clone_size: NA
j_call: TRBJ2-3

cdr3_aa: CAIMSGSSYNEQFF
cdr3_nt: TGTGCCATCATGAGCGGCAGCTCCTACAATGAGCAGTTCTTC
v_call: TRBV10-3
d_call: NA
clone_size: many
j_call: TRBJ2-1

cdr3_aa: CSATTGSNQPQHF
cdr3_nt: TGCAGTGCTACGACAGGGAGCAATCAGCCCCAGCATTTT
v_call: TRBV20-1
d_call: TRBD1
clone_size: NA
j_call: TRBJ1-5

cdr3_aa: CASRGGDRLPSGANVLTF
cdr3_nt: TGTGCCAGCAGGGGGGGGGACAGGCTCCCCTCTGGGGCCAACGTCCTGACTTTC
v_call: TRBV12-3/TRBV12-4
d_call: NA
clone_size: few
j_call: TRBJ2-6

cdr3_aa: CSGNNEQFF
cdr3_nt: TGCAGTGGAAACAATGAGCAGTTCTTC
v_call: TRBV20-1
d_call: NA
clone_size: NA
j_call: TRBJ2-1

cdr3_aa: CSASATSDEQFF
cdr3_nt: TGCAGTGCTAGTGCGACTAGCGATGAGCAGTTCTTC
v_call: TRBV20-1
d_call: TRBD2
clone_size: few
j_call: TRBJ2-1